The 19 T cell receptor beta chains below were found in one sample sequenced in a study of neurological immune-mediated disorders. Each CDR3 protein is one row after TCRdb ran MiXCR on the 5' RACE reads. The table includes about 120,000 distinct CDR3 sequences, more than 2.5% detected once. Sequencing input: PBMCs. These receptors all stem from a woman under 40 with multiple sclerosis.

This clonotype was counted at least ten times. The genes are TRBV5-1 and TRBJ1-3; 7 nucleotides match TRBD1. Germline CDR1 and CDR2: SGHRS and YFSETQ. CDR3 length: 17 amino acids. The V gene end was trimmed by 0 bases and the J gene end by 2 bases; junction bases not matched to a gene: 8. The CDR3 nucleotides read TGCGCCAGCAGCTTGGGCAAGACAGGGTTGACTGGAAACACCATATATTTT. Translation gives CASSLGKTGLTGNTIYF.

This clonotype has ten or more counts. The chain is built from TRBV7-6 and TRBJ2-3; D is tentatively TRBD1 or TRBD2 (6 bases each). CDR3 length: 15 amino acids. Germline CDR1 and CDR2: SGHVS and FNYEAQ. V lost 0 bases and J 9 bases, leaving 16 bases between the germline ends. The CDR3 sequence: CASSLAGGRGETQYF. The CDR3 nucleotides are TGTGCCAGCAGCTTAGCGGGGGGCCGGGGTGAGACGCAGTATTTT.

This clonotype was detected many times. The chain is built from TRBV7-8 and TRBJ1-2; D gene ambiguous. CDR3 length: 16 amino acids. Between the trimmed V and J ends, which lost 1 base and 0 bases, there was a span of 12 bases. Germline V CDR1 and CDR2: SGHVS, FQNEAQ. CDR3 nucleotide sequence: TGTGCCAGCAGCTTAGGTGGGGTTCTAGCTAACTATGGCTACACCTTC. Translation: CASSLGGVLANYGYTF.

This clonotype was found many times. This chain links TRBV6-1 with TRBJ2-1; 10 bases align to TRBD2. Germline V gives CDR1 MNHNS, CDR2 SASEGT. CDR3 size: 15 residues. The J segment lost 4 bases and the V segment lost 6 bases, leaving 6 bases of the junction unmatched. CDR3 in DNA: TGTGCCAGCAGGAGACTAGCGGGTGGTTACAATGAGCAGTTCTTC. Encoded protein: CASRRLAGGYNEQFF.

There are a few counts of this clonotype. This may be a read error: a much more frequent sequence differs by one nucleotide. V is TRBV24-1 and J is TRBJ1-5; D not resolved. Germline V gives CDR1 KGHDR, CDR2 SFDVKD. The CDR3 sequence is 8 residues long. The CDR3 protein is CDLQPQHF. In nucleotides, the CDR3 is TGTGACCTTCAGCCCCAGCATTTT.

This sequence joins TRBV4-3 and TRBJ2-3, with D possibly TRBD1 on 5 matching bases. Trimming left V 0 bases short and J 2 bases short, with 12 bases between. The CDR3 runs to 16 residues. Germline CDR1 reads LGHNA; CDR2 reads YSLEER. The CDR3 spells CASSQDSGGHTDTQYF. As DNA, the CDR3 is TGCGCCAGCAGCCAAGACTCCGGCGGACACACAGATACGCAGTATTTT.

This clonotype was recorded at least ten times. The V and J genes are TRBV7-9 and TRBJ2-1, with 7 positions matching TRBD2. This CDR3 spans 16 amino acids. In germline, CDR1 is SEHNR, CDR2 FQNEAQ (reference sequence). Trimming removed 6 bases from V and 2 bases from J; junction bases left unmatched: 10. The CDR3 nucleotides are TGTGCCAGCAGTCCCCGGGAGGTCCTAGCCTACAATGAGCAGTTCTTC. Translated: CASSPREVLAYNEQFF.

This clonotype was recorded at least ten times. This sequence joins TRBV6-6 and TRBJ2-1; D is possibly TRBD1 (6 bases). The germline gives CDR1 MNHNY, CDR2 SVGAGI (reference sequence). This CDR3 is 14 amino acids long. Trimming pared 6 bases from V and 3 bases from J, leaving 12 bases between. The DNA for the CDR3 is TGTGCCAGCAGGCTTCGGACAGACTACAATGAGCAGTTCTTC. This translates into CASRLRTDYNEQFF.

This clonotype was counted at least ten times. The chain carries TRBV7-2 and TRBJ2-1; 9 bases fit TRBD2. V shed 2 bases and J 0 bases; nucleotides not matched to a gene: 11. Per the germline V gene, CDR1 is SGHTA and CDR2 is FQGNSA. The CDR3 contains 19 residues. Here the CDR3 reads CASSLITKGGRGSYNEQFF. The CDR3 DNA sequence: TGTGCCAGCAGCTTAATTACTAAAGGCGGGAGGGGCTCCTACAATGAGCAGTTCTTC.

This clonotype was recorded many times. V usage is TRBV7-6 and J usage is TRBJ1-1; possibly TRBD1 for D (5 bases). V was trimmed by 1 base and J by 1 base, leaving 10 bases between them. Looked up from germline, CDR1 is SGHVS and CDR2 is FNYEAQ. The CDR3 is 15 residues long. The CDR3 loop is CASSLDLGQNTEAFF. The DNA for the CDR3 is TGTGCCAGCAGCTTAGACTTAGGACAGAACACTGAAGCTTTCTTT.

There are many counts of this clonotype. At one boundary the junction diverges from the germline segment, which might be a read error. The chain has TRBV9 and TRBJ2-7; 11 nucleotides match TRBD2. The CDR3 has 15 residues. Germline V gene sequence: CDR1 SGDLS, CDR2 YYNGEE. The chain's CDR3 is CASSVAGGPSYEQYF. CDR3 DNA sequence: TGTGCCAGCAGTGTAGCGGGAGGGCCCTCCTACGAGCAGTACTTC.

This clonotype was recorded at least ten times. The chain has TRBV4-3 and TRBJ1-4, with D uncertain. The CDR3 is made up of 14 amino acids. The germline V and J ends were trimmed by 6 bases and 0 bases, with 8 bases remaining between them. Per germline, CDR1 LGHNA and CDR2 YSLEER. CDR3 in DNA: TGCGCCAGCAGTAGGGCCGCAACTAATGAAAAACTGTTTTTT. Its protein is CASSRAATNEKLFF.

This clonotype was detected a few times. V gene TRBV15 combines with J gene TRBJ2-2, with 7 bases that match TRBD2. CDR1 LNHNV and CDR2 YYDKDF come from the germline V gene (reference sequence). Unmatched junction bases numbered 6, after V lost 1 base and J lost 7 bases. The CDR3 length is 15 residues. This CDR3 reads CATSRVSGSGGELFF. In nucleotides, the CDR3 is TGTGCCACCAGCAGAGTTAGCGGGTCGGGCGGGGAGCTGTTTTTT.

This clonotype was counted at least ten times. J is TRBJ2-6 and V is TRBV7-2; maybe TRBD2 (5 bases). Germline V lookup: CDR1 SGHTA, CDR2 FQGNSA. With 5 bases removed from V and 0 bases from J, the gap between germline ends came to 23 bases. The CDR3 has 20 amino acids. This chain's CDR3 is CASSNSALGVGASGANVLTF. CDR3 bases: TGTGCCAGCAGCAATAGCGCCCTCGGGGTGGGTGCCTCTGGGGCCAACGTCCTGACTTTC.

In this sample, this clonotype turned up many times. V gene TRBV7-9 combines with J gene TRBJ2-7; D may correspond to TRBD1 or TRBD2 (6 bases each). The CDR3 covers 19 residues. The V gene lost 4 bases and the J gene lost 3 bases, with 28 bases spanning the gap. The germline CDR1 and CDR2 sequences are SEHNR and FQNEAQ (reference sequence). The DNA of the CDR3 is TGTGCCAGCAGCTCCCAGGATTACAGACAGGCCGCGGGGCTCTACGAGCAGTACTTC. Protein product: CASSSQDYRQAAGLYEQYF.

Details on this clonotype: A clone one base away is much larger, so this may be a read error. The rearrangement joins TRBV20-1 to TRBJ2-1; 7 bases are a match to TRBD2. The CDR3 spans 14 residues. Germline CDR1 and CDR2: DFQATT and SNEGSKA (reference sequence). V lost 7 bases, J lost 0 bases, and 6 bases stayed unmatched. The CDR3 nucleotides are TGCAGTGTTCAGACTAGCAACTCCTACAATGAGCAGTTCTTC. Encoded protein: CSVQTSNSYNEQFF.

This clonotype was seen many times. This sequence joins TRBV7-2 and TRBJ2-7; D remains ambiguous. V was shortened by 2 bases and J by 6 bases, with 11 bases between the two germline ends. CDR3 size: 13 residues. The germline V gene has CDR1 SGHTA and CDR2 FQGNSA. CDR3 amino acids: CASSLRFEGEQYF. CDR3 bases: TGTGCCAGCAGCTTACGCTTCGAAGGCGAGCAGTACTTC. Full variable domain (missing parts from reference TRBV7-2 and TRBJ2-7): GAGVSQSPSNKVTEKGKDVELRCDPISGHTALYWYRQSLGQGLEFLIYFQGNSAPDKSGLPSDRFSAERTGGSVSTLTIQRTQQEDSAVYLCASSLRFEGEQYFGPGTRLTVT.

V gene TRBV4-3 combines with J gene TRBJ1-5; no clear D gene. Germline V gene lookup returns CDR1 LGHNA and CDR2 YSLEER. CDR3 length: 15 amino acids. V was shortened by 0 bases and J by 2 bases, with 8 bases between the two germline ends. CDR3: CASSQEYGGNQPQHF. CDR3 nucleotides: TGCGCCAGCAGCCAAGAGTACGGAGGCAATCAGCCCCAGCATTTT.

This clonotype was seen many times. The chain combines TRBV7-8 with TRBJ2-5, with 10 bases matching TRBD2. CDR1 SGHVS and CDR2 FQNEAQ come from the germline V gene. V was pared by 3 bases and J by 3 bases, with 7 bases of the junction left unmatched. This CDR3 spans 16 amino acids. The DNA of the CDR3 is TGTGCCAGCAGCTTCACGCTAGCGGGGGCAAAAGAGACCCAGTACTTC. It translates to CASSFTLAGAKETQYF.